The 6 T cell receptor beta chains below were found in one sample sequenced in a study of regulatory T cells in long-lasting Graves disease. Both iRepertoire HTBI primers and Arm-PCR of CDR3 regions were used to build the TCR beta libraries. TCRdb re-analysed the multiplex PCR reads in MiXCR, keeping a single row per CDR3 protein. Among roughly 450,000 distinct CDR3 sequences listed, under 25% were seen once. Indicated time point: persistent/refractory GD, antithyroid drugs over 5 years with positive TRAb. The TCR library was made from RNA extracted from PBMCs. The sample here was peripheral blood mononuclear cells (PBMCs), taken when the disease was refractory, from a patient treated with antithyroid drugs. All receptors derive from a female donor with Graves disease.

This clonotype has more than one count but fewer than ten. V and J are TRBV5-1 and TRBJ2-7; TRBD1 is a possible D gene (6 bases). V was clipped by 3 bases and J by 4 bases, with 20 bases between them. CDR3 length equals 16 residues. Germline V CDR1 and CDR2: SGHRS, YFSETQ. CDR3 protein: CASSWNTGSLGYEQYF. In nucleotides, the CDR3 is TGCGCCAGCAGCTGGAATACAGGGTCATTAGGGTACGAGCAGTACTTC. Filled out from reference TRBV5-1 and TRBJ2-7, the complete variable domain reads KAGVTQTPRYLIKTRGQQVTLSCSPISGHRSVSWYQQTPGQGLQFLFEYFSETQRNKGNFPGRFSGRQFSNSRSEMNVSTLELGDSALYLCASSWNTGSLGYEQYFGPGTRLTVT.

The rearrangement uses TRBV7-3 and TRBJ1-2; D not resolved. The germline V and J ends were trimmed by 5 bases and 7 bases, with 11 bases remaining between them. CDR1 is SGHTA, CDR2 FQGTGA, per germline. CDR3 length equals 12 residues. CDR3 protein: CASSRDVLGYTF. The DNA for the CDR3 is TGTGCCAGCAGCCGAGACGTCCTTGGCTACACCTTC.

The rearrangement links TRBV5-1 to TRBJ1-1; no clear D. CDR1 is SGHRS, CDR2 YFSETQ, per germline. Trimming stripped 0 bases from V and 2 bases from J, with 8 bases between. The CDR3 is 14 amino acids. This chain's CDR3 is CASSLDWANTEAFF. CDR3 nucleotides: TGCGCCAGCAGCTTGGATTGGGCAAACACTGAAGCTTTCTTT.

In its sample, this clonotype was seen many times. V usage is TRBV11-1 and J usage is TRBJ1-1; D perhaps matches TRBD1 (6 bases). This CDR3 is built from 16 residues. The ends were cut back, 4 bases at V and 1 base at J, with 16 bases in the middle. Germline CDR1 and CDR2: SGHAT and FQDESV (reference sequence). CDR3 protein: CASSSNRKQGNTEAFF. The CDR3 DNA follows: TGTGCCAGCAGCTCAAACAGGAAACAGGGGAACACTGAAGCTTTCTTT. The full variable domain, its missing parts supplied by reference TRBV11-1 and TRBJ1-1, is EAEVAQSPRYKITEKSQAVAFWCDPISGHATLYWYRQILGQGPELLVQFQDESVVDDSQLPKDRFSAERLKGVDSTLKIQPAELGDSAMYLCASSSNRKQGNTEAFFGQGTRLTVV.

This clonotype was seen just once. The gene calls are TRBV29-1 and TRBJ1-1, with D perhaps TRBD1 (5 bases). CDR1 is SQVTM, CDR2 ANQGSEA, per germline. The CDR3 runs to 13 residues. V dropped 2 bases and J dropped 4 bases, with 11 bases sitting between them. The CDR3 loop is CSVERTLGTEAFF. In nucleotides, the CDR3 is TGCAGCGTTGAACGGACATTAGGCACTGAAGCTTTCTTT.

This clonotype has just a few counts. V gene TRBV5-4 combines with J gene TRBJ2-2; 7 bases line up with TRBD2. Germline V gene sequence: CDR1 SGHNT, CDR2 YYREEE (reference sequence). V lost 4 bases to trimming and J lost 4 bases; unmatched junction nucleotides: 10. The CDR3 is 16 amino acids. In DNA form, the CDR3 reads TGTGCCAGCAGCAGCCAGTCAGGGAGGGCCACCGGGGAGCTGTTTTTT. Its protein is CASSSQSGRATGELFF.